This T cell receptor beta chain comes out of a study of shared clonotypes between healthy human individuals. The protocol was immunoSEQ multiplex PCR, while the TCRdb copy is restricted to in-frame clones and leaves out a portion. The table has roughly 2.2 million clones, approximately 93% seen once. V lost 0 bases, J lost 4 bases, and 12 bases lay in between. The CDR3 loop spans 15 amino acids. The germline V gene has CDR1 SGDLS and CDR2 YYNGEE. Sample: naive CD4+ T cells from PBMCs. Subset defined: CD45RA+ positively selected. The rearrangement uses TRBV9 and TRBJ2-3; D remains unclear. This TCR was recovered from a man younger than 35 in good health. Some clones in this sample may be carry-over from other donors' samples. CDR3 bases: TGTGCCAGCAGCGTAGGTTCCCCCATGGCAGATACGCAGTATTTT. It translates to CASSVGSPMADTQYF.